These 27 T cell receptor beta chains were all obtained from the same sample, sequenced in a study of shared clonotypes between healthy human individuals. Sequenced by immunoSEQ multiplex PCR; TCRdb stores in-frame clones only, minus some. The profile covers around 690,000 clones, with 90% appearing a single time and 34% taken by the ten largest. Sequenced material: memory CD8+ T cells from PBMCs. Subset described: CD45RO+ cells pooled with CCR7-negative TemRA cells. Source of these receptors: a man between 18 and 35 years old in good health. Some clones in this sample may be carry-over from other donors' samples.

CDR3: CASSYSIGELFF. The CDR3 region has the DNA TGTGCCAGCAGTTACTCGATCGGGGAGCTGTTTTTT. The chain employs TRBV6-5 and TRBJ2-2; unclear D gene. Looked up from germline, CDR1 is MNHEY and CDR2 is SVGAGI. The CDR3 spans 12 residues. Trimming removed 0 bases at V and 7 bases at J, with 3 bases between.

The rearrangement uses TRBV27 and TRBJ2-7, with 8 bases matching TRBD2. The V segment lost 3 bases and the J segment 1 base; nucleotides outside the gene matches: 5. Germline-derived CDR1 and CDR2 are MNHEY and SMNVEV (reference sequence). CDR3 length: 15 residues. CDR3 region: CASSLVASGSYEQYF. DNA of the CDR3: TGTGCCAGCAGTTTGGTGGCTAGCGGGTCCTACGAGCAGTACTTC.

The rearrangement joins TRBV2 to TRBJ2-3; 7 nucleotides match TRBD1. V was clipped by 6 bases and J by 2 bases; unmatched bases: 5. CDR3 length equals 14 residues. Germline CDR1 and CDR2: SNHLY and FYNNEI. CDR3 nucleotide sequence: TGTGCCAGCAGCCGGACAGGATCCACAGATACGCAGTATTTT. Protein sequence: CASSRTGSTDTQYF.

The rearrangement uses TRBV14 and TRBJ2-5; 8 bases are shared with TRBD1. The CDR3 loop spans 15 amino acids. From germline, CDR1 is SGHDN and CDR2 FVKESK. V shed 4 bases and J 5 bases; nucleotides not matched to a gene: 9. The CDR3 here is CASSLGTGSGETQYF. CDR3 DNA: TGTGCCAGCAGCCTCGGGACAGGCTCCGGGGAGACCCAGTACTTC.

This CDR3 is CASSESATPEQFF. In DNA, the CDR3 is TGTGCCAGCAGTGAATCGGCCACCCCTGAGCAGTTCTTC. The V and J genes are TRBV2 and TRBJ2-1, with D hard to call. The CDR3 loop spans 13 amino acids. Trimming removed 2 bases at V and 9 bases at J, with 11 bases between. The germline V gene has CDR1 SNHLY and CDR2 FYNNEI.

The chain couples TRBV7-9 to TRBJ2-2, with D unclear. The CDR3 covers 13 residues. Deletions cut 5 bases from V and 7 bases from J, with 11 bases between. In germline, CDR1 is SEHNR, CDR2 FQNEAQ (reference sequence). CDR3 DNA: TGTGCCAGCAGCCCCCCTGCTGGCGGGGAGCTGTTTTTT. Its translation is CASSPPAGGELFF.

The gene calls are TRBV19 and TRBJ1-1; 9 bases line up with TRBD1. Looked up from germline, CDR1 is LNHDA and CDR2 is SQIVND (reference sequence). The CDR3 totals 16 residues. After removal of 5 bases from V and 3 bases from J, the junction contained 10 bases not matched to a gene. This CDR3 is CASSATGGLLYTEAFF. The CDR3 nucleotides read TGTGCCAGTAGTGCGACAGGGGGGCTACTTTACACTGAAGCTTTCTTT.

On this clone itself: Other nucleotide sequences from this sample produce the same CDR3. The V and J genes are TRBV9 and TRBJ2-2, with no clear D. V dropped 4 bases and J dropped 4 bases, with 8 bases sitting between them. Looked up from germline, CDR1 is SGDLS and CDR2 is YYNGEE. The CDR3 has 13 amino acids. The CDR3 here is CASSPAGTGELFF. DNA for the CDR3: TGTGCCAGCAGCCCCGCCGGCACCGGGGAGCTGTTTTTT.

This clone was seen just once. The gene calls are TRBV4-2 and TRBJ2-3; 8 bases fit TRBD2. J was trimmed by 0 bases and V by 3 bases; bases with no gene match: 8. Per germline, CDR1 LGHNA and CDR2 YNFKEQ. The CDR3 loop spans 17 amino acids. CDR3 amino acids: CASSHQSPSGSTDTQYF. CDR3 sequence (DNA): TGTGCCAGCAGCCACCAAAGCCCTAGCGGGAGCACAGATACGCAGTATTTT.

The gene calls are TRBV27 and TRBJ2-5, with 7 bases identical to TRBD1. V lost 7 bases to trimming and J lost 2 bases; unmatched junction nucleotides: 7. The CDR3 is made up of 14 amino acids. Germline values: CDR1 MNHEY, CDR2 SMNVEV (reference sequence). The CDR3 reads CASTRTGAQETQYF. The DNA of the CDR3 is TGTGCCAGCACCCGGACAGGAGCACAAGAGACCCAGTACTTC.

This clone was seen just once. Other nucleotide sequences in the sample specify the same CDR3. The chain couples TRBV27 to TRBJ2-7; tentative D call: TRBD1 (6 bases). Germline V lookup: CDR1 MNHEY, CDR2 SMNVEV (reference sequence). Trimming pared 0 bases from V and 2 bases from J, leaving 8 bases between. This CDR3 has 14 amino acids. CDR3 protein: CASSLSGQTYEQYF. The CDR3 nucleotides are TGTGCCAGCAGTTTATCTGGACAGACCTACGAGCAGTACTTC.

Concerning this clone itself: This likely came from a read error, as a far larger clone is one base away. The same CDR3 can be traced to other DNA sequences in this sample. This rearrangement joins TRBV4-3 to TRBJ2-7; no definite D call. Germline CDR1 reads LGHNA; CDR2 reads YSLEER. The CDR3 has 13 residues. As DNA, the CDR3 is TGCGCCAGCAGCCACTTGGAAAGCACCGAGCAGTACTTT. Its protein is CASSHLESTEQYF.

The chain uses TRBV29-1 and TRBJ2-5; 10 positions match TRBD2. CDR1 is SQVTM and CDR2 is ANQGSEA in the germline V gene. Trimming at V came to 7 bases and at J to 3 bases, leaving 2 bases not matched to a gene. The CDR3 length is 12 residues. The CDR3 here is CSASGGEETQYF. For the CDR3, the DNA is TGCAGCGCTAGCGGGGGAGAAGAGACCCAGTACTTC.

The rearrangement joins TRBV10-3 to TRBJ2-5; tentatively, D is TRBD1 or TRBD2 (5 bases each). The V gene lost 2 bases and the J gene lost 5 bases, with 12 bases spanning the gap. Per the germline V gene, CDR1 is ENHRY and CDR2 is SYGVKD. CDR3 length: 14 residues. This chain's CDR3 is CAISEELGEETQYF. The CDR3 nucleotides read TGTGCCATCAGTGAGGAACTAGGGGAGGAGACCCAGTACTTC.

The CDR3 spells CASSLVGYTDTQYF. CDR3 DNA: TGTGCCAGCAGTTTAGTCGGATACACAGATACGCAGTATTTT. The chain joins TRBV27 to TRBJ2-3, with D unresolved. CDR3 length: 14 amino acids. CDR1 MNHEY and CDR2 SMNVEV come from the germline V gene (reference sequence). Trimming took off 2 bases at V and 2 bases at J, with 8 bases between the two ends.

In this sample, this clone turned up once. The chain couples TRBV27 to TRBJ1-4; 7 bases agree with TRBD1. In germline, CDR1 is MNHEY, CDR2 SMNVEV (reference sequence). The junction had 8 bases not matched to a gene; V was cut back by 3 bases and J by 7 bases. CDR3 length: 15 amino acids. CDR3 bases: TGTGCCAGCAGTTTGAGGGGGCGCGGGGTTGAAAAACTGTTTTTT. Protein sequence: CASSLRGRGVEKLFF.

The CDR3 protein is CASSPHPGQDYSGNTIYF. The DNA of the CDR3 is TGCGCCAGCAGCCCTCACCCGGGACAGGATTACTCTGGAAACACCATATATTTT. The chain couples TRBV5-1 to TRBJ1-3, with 8 bases that match TRBD1. Germline CDR1 reads SGHRS; CDR2 reads YFSETQ. The V gene end was trimmed by 4 bases and the J gene end by 0 bases; junction bases not matched to a gene: 12. The CDR3 spans 18 residues.

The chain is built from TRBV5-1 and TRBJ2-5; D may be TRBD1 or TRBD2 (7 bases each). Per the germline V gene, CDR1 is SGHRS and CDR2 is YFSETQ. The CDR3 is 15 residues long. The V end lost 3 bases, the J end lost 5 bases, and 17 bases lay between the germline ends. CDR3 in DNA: TGCGCCAGCAGCTCGGGGACAGCGGGACGCGAGACCCAGTACTTC. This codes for CASSSGTAGRETQYF.

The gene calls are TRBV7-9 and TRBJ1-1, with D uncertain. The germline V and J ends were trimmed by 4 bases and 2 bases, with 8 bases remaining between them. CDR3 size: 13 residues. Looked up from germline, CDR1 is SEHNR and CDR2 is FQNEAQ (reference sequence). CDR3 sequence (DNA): TGTGCCAGCAGCTATCCGGTTAACACTGAAGCTTTCTTT. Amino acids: CASSYPVNTEAFF.

CDR3 region: CASSPIDRNTGELFF. CDR3 coding DNA: TGTGCCAGCAGCCCAATCGACAGGAACACCGGGGAGCTGTTTTTT. V is TRBV11-3 and J is TRBJ2-2; a weak D match, TRBD1 (5 bases). Germline V lookup: CDR1 SGHNT, CDR2 YENEEA. Trimming left V 5 bases short and J 1 base short, with 11 bases between. This CDR3 is built from 15 residues.

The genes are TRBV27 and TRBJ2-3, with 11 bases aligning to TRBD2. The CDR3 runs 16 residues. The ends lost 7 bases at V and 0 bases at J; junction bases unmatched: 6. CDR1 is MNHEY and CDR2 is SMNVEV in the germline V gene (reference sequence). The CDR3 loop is CASTPGLAASTDTQYF. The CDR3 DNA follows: TGTGCCAGCACCCCGGGACTAGCGGCTAGCACAGATACGCAGTATTTT.

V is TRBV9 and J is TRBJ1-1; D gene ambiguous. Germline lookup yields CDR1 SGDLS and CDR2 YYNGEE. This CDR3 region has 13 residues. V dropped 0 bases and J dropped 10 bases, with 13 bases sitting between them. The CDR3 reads CASSVGSNHRAFF. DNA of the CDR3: TGTGCCAGCAGCGTAGGTAGTAACCACCGAGCTTTCTTT.

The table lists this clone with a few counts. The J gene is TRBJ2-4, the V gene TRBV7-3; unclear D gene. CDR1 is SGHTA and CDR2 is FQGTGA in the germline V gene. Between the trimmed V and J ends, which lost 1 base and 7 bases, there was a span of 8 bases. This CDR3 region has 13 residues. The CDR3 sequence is CASSLSPGNIQYF. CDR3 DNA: TGTGCCAGCAGCTTAAGTCCCGGGAACATTCAGTACTTC.

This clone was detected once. The CDR3 bases are TGCGCCAGCAGCCAAGTGCGGGCAGGGGAGGGAGTAGATGGCTACACCTTC. Protein product: CASSQVRAGEGVDGYTF. The V call is TRBV4-3, the J call TRBJ1-2; possibly TRBD1 for D (6 bases). Germline values: CDR1 LGHNA, CDR2 YSLEER. Trimming took off 1 base at V and 6 bases at J, with 21 bases between the two ends. The CDR3 covers 17 residues.

CDR3 residues: CASTDPGLPSYEQYF. The CDR3 nucleotides read TGCGCCAGCACAGACCCGGGACTACCCTCCTACGAGCAGTACTTC. The chain has TRBV5-1 and TRBJ2-7; 7 nucleotides match TRBD2. Germline lookup yields CDR1 SGHRS and CDR2 YFSETQ. The J segment lost 0 bases and the V segment lost 6 bases, leaving 9 bases of the junction unmatched. The CDR3 contains 15 residues.

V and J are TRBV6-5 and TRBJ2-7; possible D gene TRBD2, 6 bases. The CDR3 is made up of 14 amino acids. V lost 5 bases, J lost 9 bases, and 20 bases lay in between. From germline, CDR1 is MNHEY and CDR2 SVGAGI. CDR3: CASSPGGPSDRQYF. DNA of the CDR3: TGTGCCAGCAGTCCCGGGGGACCGTCGGATCGGCAGTACTTC.

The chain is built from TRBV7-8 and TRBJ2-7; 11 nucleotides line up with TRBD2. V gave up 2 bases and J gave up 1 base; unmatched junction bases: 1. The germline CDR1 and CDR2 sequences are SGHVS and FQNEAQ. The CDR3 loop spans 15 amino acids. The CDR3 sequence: CASSLTSGSSYEQYF. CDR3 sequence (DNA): TGTGCCAGCAGCTTAACTAGCGGGAGTTCCTACGAGCAGTACTTC. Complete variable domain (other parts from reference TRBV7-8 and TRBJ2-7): GAGVSQSPRYKVAKRGQDVALRCDPISGHVSLFWYQQALGQGPEFLTYFQNEAQLDKSGLPSDRFFAERPEGSVSTLKIQRTQQEDSAVYLCASSLTSGSSYEQYFGPGTRLTVT.